This T cell receptor (beta chain) originates from a study of T-cell memory formation after mild COVID-19. Broader study findings: Most CD4+ clones that shrank were in CM and EM, while CD8+ ones turned up in EMRA.

The length of the CDR3 is 13 residues. Per the germline V gene, CDR1 is SGHTA and CDR2 is FQGTGA. Between the trimmed V and J ends, which lost 2 bases and 8 bases, there was a span of 7 bases. TCRdb reprocessed the 5' RACE reads via MiXCR and lists one record per CDR3 protein. Here the sample spans approximately 340,000 distinct CDR3 sequences, approximately 15% being singletons. About this clonotype itself: Its target is unknown.

The chain carries TRBV7-3 and TRBJ1-6; D is unclear. This sequence was found in a man aged 18 to 35 who had mild COVID-19 (a few samples of this study predate the infection). Cell type and time point are not known. The material sequenced was PBMCs or a T cell subset sorted from them (not recorded which). CDR3 nucleotide sequence: TGTGCCAGCAGCTTAGGCGTCTATTCACCCCTCCACTTT. Translation: CASSLGVYSPLHF.